The 18 T cell receptor beta chains listed next were all sequenced from one sample in a study of sequential checkpoint blockade in melanoma. Treatment indicated: randomized to nivolumab then ipilimumab (arm A) or the reverse (arm B). Only in-frame clones appear in the TCRdb table, and some are missing; sequencing was by immunoSEQ multiplex PCR. The top ten clones hold about 20% of a sample with 23,000 or so clones, about two thirds of them seen once. Sequenced material: CD8+ T cells sorted from blood (inferred from file names), taken from a patient given nivolumab and ipilimumab in sequence. Receptors originate from a human donor with melanoma.

This clone occurred once. The chain joins TRBV6-1 to TRBJ1-1, with unresolved D. CDR3 length equals 12 residues. Germline values: CDR1 MNHNS, CDR2 SASEGT. V lost 8 bases and J 5 bases, leaving 12 bases between the germline ends. CDR3 sequence: CASSWEGTEAFF. In nucleotides, the CDR3 is TGTGCCAGCTCTTGGGAGGGTACTGAAGCTTTCTTT.

V usage is TRBV2 and J usage is TRBJ2-5; D gene uncertain. The germline V gene encodes CDR1 SNHLY and CDR2 FYNNEI. The CDR3 extends over 13 amino acids. V gave up 6 bases and J gave up 0 bases, with 8 bases separating them. CDR3 region: CASRAEYQETQYF. For the CDR3, the DNA is TGTGCCAGCAGGGCGGAGTACCAAGAGACCCAGTACTTC.

The chain links TRBV9 to TRBJ2-3; no definite D call. The CDR3 consists of 13 residues. From germline, CDR1 is SGDLS and CDR2 YYNGEE. V gave up 0 bases and J gave up 6 bases, with 8 bases separating them. As DNA, the CDR3 is TGTGCCAGCAGCGTAGTAGGAGCGGATACGCAGTATTTT. The encoded protein is CASSVVGADTQYF.

This chain connects TRBV9 to TRBJ2-1; TRBD2 aligns across 7 bases. CDR3 length: 15 residues. With 3 bases clipped from V and 1 base from J, the junction kept 4 bases outside the gene matches. In germline, CDR1 is SGDLS, CDR2 YYNGEE. In DNA, the CDR3 is TGTGCCAGCAGCGCTGCCGGGGGGTCCTACAATGAGCAGTTCTTC. Translation: CASSAAGGSYNEQFF.

V usage is TRBV7-8 and J usage is TRBJ2-7; TRBD2 matches 8 bases. V shed 3 bases and J 1 base; nucleotides not matched to a gene: 2. The CDR3 covers 14 residues. CDR1 SGHVS and CDR2 FQNEAQ come from the germline V gene. For the CDR3, the DNA is TGTGCCAGCAGCTTGTCTAGCGGGTCCTACGAGCAGTACTTC. The encoded protein is CASSLSSGSYEQYF.

This clone was seen only a few times. The germline gene is not matched at one end of the junction; a read error may be the cause. The chain carries TRBV6-4 and TRBJ1-2, with TRBD1 matching over 7 bases. CDR1 MRHNA and CDR2 SNTAGT come from the germline V gene. The CDR3 length is 16 residues. As DNA, the CDR3 is TGTGCCAGCAGTTACTCATATACAGGGGCCAACTATGGCTACACCTTC. Its protein is CASSYSYTGANYGYTF.

The sample holds a few counts of this clone. The gene calls are TRBV4-1 and TRBJ1-3; TRBD1 matches at 9 bases. CDR3 length equals 15 residues. Trimming removed 1 base from V and 4 bases from J; junction bases left unmatched: 2. The germline V gene encodes CDR1 MGHRA and CDR2 YSYEKL. Here the CDR3 DNA reads TGCGCCAGCAGCCAAGCGACAGGGGGAGGAAACACCATATATTTT. Translating it yields CASSQATGGGNTIYF.

In nucleotides, the CDR3 is TGTGCCAGCAGCCCAGAAGGTAGCGGGGAGACCCAGTACTTC. This encodes CASSPEGSGETQYF. The chain carries TRBV7-9 and TRBJ2-5; 7 nucleotides line up with TRBD2. CDR1 and CDR2 from the germline V gene are SEHNR and FQNEAQ (reference sequence). V shed 5 bases and J 5 bases; nucleotides not matched to a gene: 8. This CDR3 contains 14 residues.

In its sample, this clone was seen a few times. This same CDR3 is encoded by further DNA sequences in the sample. The chain carries TRBV4-3 and TRBJ2-2; 11 positions match TRBD2. V lost 4 bases to trimming and J lost 4 bases; unmatched junction nucleotides: 2. CDR3 size: 15 residues. The germline V gene has CDR1 LGHNA and CDR2 YSLEER. For the CDR3, the DNA is TGCGCCAGCAGCCCTGGGACTAGCGGCACCGGGGAGCTGTTTTTT. It yields the protein CASSPGTSGTGELFF.

This chain uses TRBV4-1 with TRBJ1-2; D gene ambiguous. The V gene lost 0 bases and the J gene lost 2 bases, with 13 bases spanning the gap. The CDR3 runs 16 residues. Germline CDR1 and CDR2: MGHRA and YSYEKL. Here the CDR3 DNA reads TGCGCCAGCAGCCAAGATTTAGACGGGAGAAACTATGGCTACACCTTC. Amino acids: CASSQDLDGRNYGYTF.

V is TRBV4-3 and J is TRBJ1-4, with TRBD1 matching over 8 bases. Trimming cost V 0 bases and J 2 bases; bases outside gene matches: 8. The germline V gene has CDR1 LGHNA and CDR2 YSLEER. This CDR3 region has 18 residues. The CDR3 DNA sequence: TGCGCCAGCAGCCAAGATACAGGGGGGACGAGTACTAATGAAAAACTGTTTTTT. This codes for CASSQDTGGTSTNEKLFF.

The chain is built from TRBV19 and TRBJ2-7; 8 bases match TRBD1. Germline-derived CDR1 and CDR2 are LNHDA and SQIVND (reference sequence). The J segment lost 4 bases and the V segment lost 3 bases, leaving 5 bases of the junction unmatched. This CDR3 region has 14 residues. The CDR3 nucleotides are TGTGCCAGTAGTATTGGGACAGGCCCTTACGAGCAGTACTTC. This sequence encodes CASSIGTGPYEQYF.

This clone was detected only a few times. The chain employs TRBV6-5 and TRBJ1-2, with 7 positions matching TRBD1. The trim removed 4 bases at V and 4 bases at J, leaving 9 bases unmatched. Germline V gene lookup returns CDR1 MNHEY and CDR2 SVGAGI. The CDR3 runs 15 residues. CDR3: CASSSLGQAGYGYTF. The CDR3 region has the DNA TGTGCCAGCAGTTCTCTCGGACAGGCGGGCTATGGCTACACCTTC.

The chain has TRBV11-2 and TRBJ1-1, with D unresolved. The CDR3 is 13 residues long. Trimming removed 5 bases from V and 1 base from J, with 8 bases in between. CDR1 is SGHAT and CDR2 is FQNNGV in the germline V gene. The CDR3: CASSTIWNTEAFF. The CDR3 DNA reads TGTGCCAGCAGCACTATCTGGAACACTGAAGCTTTCTTT.

V usage is TRBV28 and J usage is TRBJ1-1, with D unresolved. Deletions cut 4 bases from V and 6 bases from J, with 18 bases between. CDR1 and CDR2 from the germline V gene are MDHEN and SYDVKM. This CDR3 has 15 residues. The CDR3 loop is CASSSPFDYLAEAFF. The CDR3 DNA is TGTGCCAGCAGTTCCCCCTTTGACTATCTCGCTGAAGCTTTCTTT.

V and J are TRBV29-1 and TRBJ1-5; D is undetermined. Trimming shortened V by 6 bases and J by 5 bases, and 11 bases separated the two germline ends. This CDR3 has 12 amino acids. Germline CDR1 and CDR2: SQVTM and ANQGSEA. The CDR3 sequence: CSVLQPDQPQHF. The DNA of the CDR3 is TGCAGCGTCTTACAGCCAGATCAGCCCCAGCATTTT.

Here the CDR3 DNA reads TGTGCCAGCCAGGATCTCGTACCAACTAATGAAAAACTGTTTTTT. Protein sequence: CASQDLVPTNEKLFF. V and J are TRBV28 and TRBJ1-4; D unresolved. The germline V gene has CDR1 MDHEN and CDR2 SYDVKM. The CDR3 spans 15 residues. Trimming cost V 8 bases and J 0 bases, with 13 bases left between them.

V is TRBV6-1 and J is TRBJ2-5; TRBD2 matches at 10 bases. With 1 base clipped from V and 5 bases from J, the junction kept 4 bases outside the gene matches. Germline lookup yields CDR1 MNHNS and CDR2 SASEGT. CDR3 length: 15 residues. CDR3 loop: CASSEESGGAETQYF. In nucleotides, the CDR3 is TGTGCCAGCAGTGAAGAAAGCGGGGGGGCCGAGACCCAGTACTTC.